The 24 T cell receptor beta chains below come from one sample, sequenced in a study of T-cell reconstitution after alpha-beta-depleted transplantation in children (dated by TCRdb to between 2015 and 2016). Libraries came from PCR. The listed sequencing device is Illumina HiSeq 2500. To normalize quantification of the TCRbeta repertoire, the TCR libraries were built with molecular barcoding that relied on unique molecular identifiers. TCRdb reworked the public reads: Q25 trimming with fastp, MiXCR clone assembly, productive beta chains retained. Each CDR3 protein appears once, grouped with its most common genes and DNA. For this sample there are some 300,000 distinct CDR3 sequences; about a tenth appear just once. The ten largest clones take up 7.5% of the sample. Per the publication, the treatment or condition label means: allogeneic hematopoietic cell transplantation with graft depleted of TCRalphabeta T cells and CD19 B cells.

The sequencing here drew on PBMCs, taken before TCRalphabeta/CD19-depleted stem cell transplant. These receptors all come from a boy in the first two years of life with acute myeloid leukemia, due to receive a stem cell transplant.

This clonotype was detected a few times. The V and J genes are TRBV20-1 and TRBJ1-1; 7 nucleotides agree with TRBD1. After removal of 0 bases from V and 4 bases from J, the junction contained 14 bases not matched to a gene. Per germline, CDR1 DFQATT and CDR2 SNEGSKA (reference sequence). The CDR3 consists of 17 residues. The CDR3 is CSARDSFSGRGITEAFF. As DNA, the CDR3 is TGCAGTGCTAGAGATTCTTTTTCTGGCAGGGGGATCACTGAAGCTTTCTTT.

This clonotype was seen repeatedly, ten times or more. This chain joins TRBV28 and TRBJ2-7; the match to TRBD2 covers 9 bases. Germline CDR1 reads MDHEN; CDR2 reads SYDVKM. The CDR3 spans 15 residues. The J segment lost 5 bases and the V segment lost 5 bases, leaving 10 bases of the junction unmatched. The CDR3 DNA is TGTGCCAGCAGTCCCCTTAGCGGGAGTCCCCACGAGCAGTACTTC. As protein: CASSPLSGSPHEQYF.

Comments on this clonotype: One end of the junction varies from germline; a read error may be responsible. The CDR3 loop reads CASSLGYTDTHYF. Written as DNA, the CDR3 is TGTGCCAGCAGCTTGGGTTACACAGATACGCATTATTTT. The rearrangement links TRBV5-4 to TRBJ2-3; D gene unclear. This CDR3 has 13 amino acids. Germline loops: CDR1 SGHNT, CDR2 YYREEE (reference sequence). Drawing the rest from reference TRBV5-4 and TRBJ2-3, the complete variable domain is ETGVTQSPTHLIKTRGQQVTLRCSSQSGHNTVSWYQQALGQGPQFIFQYYREEENGRGNFPPRFSGLQFPNYSSELNVNALELDDSALYLCASSLGYTDTHYFGPGTRLTVL.

This clonotype occurred many times. V and J are TRBV12-3 or TRBV12-4 and TRBJ2-7; possibly TRBD1 for D (6 bases). The CDR3 is 13 residues long. With 6 bases removed from V and 5 bases from J, the gap between germline ends came to 14 bases. The CDR3 nucleotides are TGTGCCAGCAGCGTCGGGACATCGCACGAGCAGTACTTC. This encodes CASSVGTSHEQYF.

This clonotype appeared many times. The V gene is TRBV12-3 or TRBV12-4, the J gene TRBJ2-7; perhaps TRBD2 as D (6 bases). The CDR3 consists of 15 residues. Trimming took off 5 bases at V and 1 base at J, with 15 bases between the two ends. In DNA form, the CDR3 reads TGTGCCAGCAGTCCAGGTGGGGGGTGGTCCTACGAGCAGTACTTC. Protein sequence: CASSPGGGWSYEQYF.

This clonotype has ten or more counts. The V and J genes are TRBV7-9 and TRBJ2-6; the match to TRBD1 covers 11 bases. This CDR3 has 16 amino acids. After removal of 7 bases from V and 3 bases from J, the junction contained 5 bases not matched to a gene. Germline V lookup: CDR1 SEHNR, CDR2 FQNEAQ (reference sequence). The CDR3 nucleotides read TGTGCCAGCACCGGGACAGGGGGTTATGGGGCCAACGTCCTGACTTTC. Protein product: CASTGTGGYGANVLTF.

This rearrangement joins TRBV12-3 or TRBV12-4 to TRBJ2-1; D is possibly TRBD2 (6 bases). The V gene lost 1 base and the J gene lost 4 bases, with 20 bases spanning the gap. The CDR3 extends over 18 amino acids. CDR3 region: CASSLVLGGLPFYNEQFF. The CDR3 region has the DNA TGTGCCAGCAGTTTAGTATTGGGGGGTCTTCCCTTTTACAATGAGCAGTTCTTC.

This clonotype was observed a handful of times. The chain recombines TRBV11-1 with TRBJ2-7, with 7 nucleotides matching TRBD1. The CDR3 contains 13 residues. Germline trimming cut 5 bases from V and 5 bases from J; bases unmatched to any gene: 6. Germline loops: CDR1 SGHAT, CDR2 FQDESV (reference sequence). For the CDR3, the DNA is TGTGCCAGCAGCCCAGACAGGGTCGACGAGCAGTACTTC. This gives the protein CASSPDRVDEQYF.

This clonotype was seen at least ten times. This sequence joins TRBV29-1 and TRBJ2-3, with D perhaps matching TRBD2 (5 bases). Between the trimmed V and J ends, which lost 4 bases and 0 bases, there was a span of 20 bases. Looked up from germline, CDR1 is SQVTM and CDR2 is ANQGSEA. The CDR3 loop spans 17 amino acids. CDR3 loop: CSVGAFYVGKSTDTQYF. The CDR3 region has the DNA TGCAGCGTTGGGGCCTTCTATGTCGGGAAGAGCACAGATACGCAGTATTTT.

The genes are TRBV7-6 and TRBJ1-5; D not resolved. The germline CDR1 and CDR2 sequences are SGHVS and FNYEAQ. The germline V and J ends were trimmed by 1 base and 4 bases, with 8 bases remaining between them. The CDR3 has 14 amino acids. The CDR3 DNA follows: TGTGCCAGCAGCTTAGATCCCCTAAATCAGCCCCAGCATTTT. It codes for CASSLDPLNQPQHF.

This clonotype was picked up many times. The chain employs TRBV24-1 and TRBJ2-3, with unresolved D. CDR1 and CDR2 (germline): KGHDR, SFDVKD. The CDR3 runs to 13 residues. The V end lost 6 bases, the J end lost 1 base, and 7 bases lay between the germline ends. CDR3 coding DNA: TGTGCCACCAGTCCCCTTGGCACAGATACGCAGTATTTT. It codes for CATSPLGTDTQYF.

This clonotype was detected many times. V gene TRBV28 combines with J gene TRBJ1-3, with 7 bases lining up with TRBD1. The CDR3 length is 16 residues. Germline lookup yields CDR1 MDHEN and CDR2 SYDVKM. Losses at the gene ends were 6 bases for V and 4 bases for J; bases not matched to a gene: 12. The CDR3 sequence: CASSSPETGRGNTIYF. The CDR3 nucleotides are TGTGCCAGCAGCTCCCCGGAGACAGGGAGAGGAAACACCATATATTTT. Full variable domain (missing parts from reference TRBV28 and TRBJ1-3): DVKVTQSSRYLVKRTGEKVFLECVQDMDHENMFWYRQDPGLGLRLIYFSYDVKMKEKGDIPEGYSVSREKKERFSLILESASTNQTSMYLCASSSPETGRGNTIYFGEGSWLTVV.

This clonotype was observed at least ten times. The genes are TRBV7-2 and TRBJ1-1, with D unresolved. Trimming left V 2 bases short and J 10 bases short, with 8 bases between. From germline, CDR1 is SGHTA and CDR2 FQGNSA. The CDR3 length is 11 residues. The CDR3 loop reads CASSLSRLAFF. CDR3 nucleotides: TGTGCCAGCAGCTTATCGAGGTTAGCTTTCTTT.

This clonotype was found many times. The V call is TRBV5-5, the J call TRBJ2-5; weak D call: TRBD2 (5 bases). CDR3 length: 16 amino acids. Trimming stripped 0 bases from V and 1 base from J, with 13 bases between. Per germline, CDR1 SGHKS and CDR2 YYEKEE (reference sequence). Here the CDR3 DNA reads TGTGCCAGCAGCTTGGGGGCTAGCCCCCTCCAAGAGACCCAGTACTTC. Translated: CASSLGASPLQETQYF.

The CDR3 bases are TGCGCCAGCAGGGAGACAGGAAACTCCTACGAGCAGTACTTC. Translation gives CASRETGNSYEQYF. The rearrangement joins TRBV10-2 to TRBJ2-7; D possibly corresponds to TRBD1 (6 bases). The CDR3 totals 14 residues. Per germline, CDR1 WSHSY and CDR2 SAAADI. V was cut by 6 bases and J by 0 bases, with 12 bases left in between.

This clonotype was recorded many times. The V gene is TRBV4-2, the J gene TRBJ2-5, with no clear D. The CDR3 runs 13 residues. V lost 0 bases and J 6 bases, leaving 8 bases between the germline ends. Germline lookup yields CDR1 LGHNA and CDR2 YNFKEQ. The CDR3 coding sequence is TGTGCCAGCAGCCAAGATACCGGACAGACCCAGTACTTC. Translating gives CASSQDTGQTQYF.

This clonotype was observed at least ten times. The chain combines TRBV20-1 with TRBJ1-1; possibly TRBD1 for D (5 bases). The germline V and J ends were trimmed by 2 bases and 0 bases, with 13 bases remaining between them. Germline assignment: CDR1 DFQATT and CDR2 SNEGSKA (reference sequence). The CDR3 runs 15 residues. As DNA, the CDR3 is TGCAGTGCTAGATCATTTAGACAGCTGAACACTGAAGCTTTCTTT. Encoded protein: CSARSFRQLNTEAFF.

This chain links TRBV6-2 or TRBV6-3 with TRBJ2-7; 7 positions agree with TRBD1. The CDR3 extends over 16 amino acids. CDR1 and CDR2 (germline): MNHEY, SVGEGT. V lost 0 bases to trimming and J lost 4 bases; unmatched junction nucleotides: 9. The DNA of the CDR3 is TGTGCCAGCAGTTACTCGACCCCGGACAGGATGTACGAGCAGTACTTC. Translated: CASSYSTPDRMYEQYF.

This clonotype has more than one count but fewer than ten. The gene calls are TRBV19 and TRBJ1-4, with D uncertain. CDR3 length: 14 residues. CDR1 and CDR2 (germline): LNHDA, SQIVND (reference sequence). Trimming removed 7 bases from V and 0 bases from J, with 9 bases in between. CDR3 sequence reads: CASMGRATNEKLFF. CDR3 DNA: TGTGCCAGTATGGGAAGGGCAACTAATGAAAAACTGTTTTTT.

The chain joins TRBV18 to TRBJ2-3; D gene uncertain. Germline lookup yields CDR1 KGHSH and CDR2 LQKENI. This CDR3 has 18 amino acids. V lost 3 bases and J lost 4, with 23 bases in between. The CDR3 DNA is TGTGCCAGCTCACCCTACCTAGTTGCCCCTGGATCGGCAGATACGCAGTATTTT. This gives the protein CASSPYLVAPGSADTQYF. The full variable domain, completed using reference TRBV18 and TRBJ2-3, is NAGVMQNPRHLVRRRGQEARLRCSPMKGHSHVYWYRQLPEEGLKFMVYLQKENIIDESGMPKERFSAEFPKEGPSILRIQQVVRGDSAAYFCASSPYLVAPGSADTQYFGPGTRLTVL.

This clonotype was detected only a few times. V usage is TRBV7-6 and J usage is TRBJ2-2; perhaps D is TRBD1 or TRBD2 (5 bases each). Trimming removed 3 bases from V and 4 bases from J, with 15 bases in between. Germline CDR1 and CDR2: SGHVS and FNYEAQ. This CDR3 has 16 residues. Here the CDR3 reads CASSLRVGESTGELFF. In DNA, the CDR3 is TGTGCCAGCAGCTTGAGGGTGGGGGAAAGCACCGGGGAGCTGTTTTTT.

This clonotype was observed many times. The rearrangement joins TRBV7-2 to TRBJ2-5; 10 bases map to TRBD1. The CDR3 has 14 residues. The germline V gene has CDR1 SGHTA and CDR2 FQGNSA. The V and J ends lost 2 bases and 7 bases, in that order; junction bases with no gene match: 4. CDR3 nucleotide sequence: TGTGCCAGCAGCTTACCAGGGACAGGGGCGACCCAGTACTTC. Translating gives CASSLPGTGATQYF.

At least ten counts were recorded for this clonotype. This sequence joins TRBV7-8 and TRBJ2-1; the match to TRBD2 covers 12 bases. Per the germline V gene, CDR1 is SGHVS and CDR2 is FQNEAQ. The CDR3 runs 16 residues. Trimming removed 5 bases from V and 4 bases from J; junction bases left unmatched: 6. In DNA, the CDR3 is TGTGCCAGCAGCGCTACTAGCGGGAGGCTTTACAATGAGCAGTTCTTC. Its translation is CASSATSGRLYNEQFF.

The table lists this clonotype with many counts. This chain uses TRBV20-1 with TRBJ2-7; 8 bases are a match to TRBD1. Losses at the gene ends were 2 bases for V and 0 bases for J; bases not matched to a gene: 6. Germline CDR1 DFQATT, CDR2 SNEGSKA (reference sequence). This CDR3 contains 15 residues. The CDR3 here is CSARNRDRSSYEQYF. The CDR3 DNA follows: TGCAGTGCTAGAAATAGGGACAGGAGCTCCTACGAGCAGTACTTC.